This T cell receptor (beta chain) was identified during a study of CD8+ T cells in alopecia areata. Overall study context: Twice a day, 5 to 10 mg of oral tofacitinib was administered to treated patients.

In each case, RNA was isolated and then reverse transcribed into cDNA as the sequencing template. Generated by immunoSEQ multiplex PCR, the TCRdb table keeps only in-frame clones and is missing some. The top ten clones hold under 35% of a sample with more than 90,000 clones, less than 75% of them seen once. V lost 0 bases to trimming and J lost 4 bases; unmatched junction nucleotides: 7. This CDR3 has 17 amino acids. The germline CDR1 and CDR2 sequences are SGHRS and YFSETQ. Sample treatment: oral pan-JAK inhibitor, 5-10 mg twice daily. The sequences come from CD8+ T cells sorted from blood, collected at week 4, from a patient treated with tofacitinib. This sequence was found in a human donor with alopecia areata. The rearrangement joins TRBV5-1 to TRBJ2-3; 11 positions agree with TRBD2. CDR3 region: CASSLAVAGGPADTQYF. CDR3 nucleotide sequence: TGCGCCAGCAGCTTGGCGGTAGCGGGGGGGCCAGCAGATACGCAGTATTTT.